These T cell receptor beta chains were read from a single sample in a study of blood T cell repertoires in COVID-19. Clones were read by immunoSEQ multiplex PCR, and TCRdb kept only the in-frame ones, dropping some. Seen here are some 310,000 clones, 89% observed once, and the top ten hold less than 9.5%. The sequencing input was PBMCs or T cells enriched from blood (not recorded which). The receptors were gathered from a woman aged 25 to 39 who had recovered from COVID-19. Each CDR3 is given with its conserved first and last residue. The D gene is left open where the match is weak.

len,d_gene,v_gene,CDR3aa
16,TRBD2,TRBV20-1,CSASLGAGGLTYEQYF
15,TRBD2,TRBV7-6,CASSFSAGGTYEQYF
15,TRBD1,TRBV30,CACRPGQGFRETQYF
16,.,TRBV9,CASSVVMGGSYNEQFF
15,.,TRBV14,CASSHVTRGNTEAFF
14,TRBD1,TRBV19,CASAGTANNSPLHF
18,TRBD2,TRBV7-3,CASSLGISASGSTDTQYF
16,.,TRBV28,CASSSPEAAMNTEAFF
13,TRBD1,TRBV2,CASIWSGQGEAFF
16,.,TRBV6-1,CASSVPAGWENTEAFF
17,TRBD1,TRBV4-2,CASSQGLPGQGAVEQFF
18,TRBD2,TRBV11-2,CASSFLKQTSGTRETQYF
13,.,TRBV13,CASSLDLGPEAFF
13,.,TRBV5-1,CASSLNGPYEQYF
15,.,TRBV25-1,CASSESVDNVYGYTF
17,TRBD2,TRBV28,CASSSRSGTNRYNEQFF
16,TRBD2,TRBV11-3,CASSSKSRTGGDTQYF
15,TRBD1,TRBV10-3,CASREGQGNTGELFF
12,TRBD1,TRBV5-5,CASRDRNYGYTF
15,TRBD2,TRBV27,CASSLWAGGLHEQYF